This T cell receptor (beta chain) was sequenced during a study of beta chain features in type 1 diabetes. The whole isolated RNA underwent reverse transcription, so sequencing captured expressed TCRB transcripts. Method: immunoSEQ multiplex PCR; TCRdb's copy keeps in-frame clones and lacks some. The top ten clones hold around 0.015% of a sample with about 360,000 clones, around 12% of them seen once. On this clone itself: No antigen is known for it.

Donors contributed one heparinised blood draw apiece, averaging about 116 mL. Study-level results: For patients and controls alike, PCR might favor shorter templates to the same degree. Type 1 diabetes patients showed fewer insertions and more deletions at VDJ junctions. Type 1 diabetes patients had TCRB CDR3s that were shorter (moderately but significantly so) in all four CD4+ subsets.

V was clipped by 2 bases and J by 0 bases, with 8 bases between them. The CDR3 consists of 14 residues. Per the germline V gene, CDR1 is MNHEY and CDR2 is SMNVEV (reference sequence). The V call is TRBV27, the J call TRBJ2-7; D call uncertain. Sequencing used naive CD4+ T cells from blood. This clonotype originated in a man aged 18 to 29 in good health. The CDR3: CASSLEPVSYEQYF. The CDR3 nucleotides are TGTGCCAGCAGTTTAGAGCCCGTCTCCTACGAGCAGTACTTC.